This T cell receptor beta chain was captured by sequencing in a study of early stage breast cancer tumors. Study-wide results and limits: In about 85% of the 16 patients, blood comparison separated tumor from normal breast.

Profiling relied on immunoSEQ multiplex PCR, and the TCRdb table lists in-frame clones only, not all of them. The sample includes under 2,000 clones, about 75% of them seen just once. Tissue for this sample was collected roughly 1.8-4 cm from the breast tumor. Sufficient DNA from normal breast often required roughly 100-310 mg tissue. Of note for this clone: Its target is not known. Other DNA sequences in this sample translate to the same CDR3.

This CDR3 contains 17 residues. Trimming took 5 bases from V and 4 from J; bases not matched to a gene: 15. The germline CDR1 and CDR2 sequences are LNHNV and YYDKDF (reference sequence). The receptor was isolated from a person aged 40 to 50 with breast cancer. The specimen sequenced was normal breast tissue next to the tumor. This chain links TRBV15 with TRBJ1-1; TRBD1 agrees at 8 bases. CDR3 in DNA: TGTGCCACCAGCCACGACCCTCTTGACAGGGGAATCACTGAAGCTTTCTTT. Residues: CATSHDPLDRGITEAFF.